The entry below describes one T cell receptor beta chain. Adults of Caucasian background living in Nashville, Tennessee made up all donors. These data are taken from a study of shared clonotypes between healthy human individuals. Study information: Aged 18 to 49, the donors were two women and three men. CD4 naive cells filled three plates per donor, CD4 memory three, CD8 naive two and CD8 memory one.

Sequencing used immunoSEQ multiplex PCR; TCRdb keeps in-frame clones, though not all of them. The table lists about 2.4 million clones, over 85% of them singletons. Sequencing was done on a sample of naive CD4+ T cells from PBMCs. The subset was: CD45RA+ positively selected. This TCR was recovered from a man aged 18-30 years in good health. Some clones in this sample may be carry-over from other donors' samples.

The CDR3 region has the DNA TGCGCCAGCAGCCAAGAGTTTTCAGGGGACCCCTACGAGCAGTACTTC. Its protein product is CASSQEFSGDPYEQYF. The chain is built from TRBV4-3 and TRBJ2-7; maybe TRBD1 (6 bases). Trimming took 0 bases from V and 2 from J, leaving 14 bases between them. Germline values: CDR1 LGHNA, CDR2 YSLEER. This CDR3 is 16 amino acids long.